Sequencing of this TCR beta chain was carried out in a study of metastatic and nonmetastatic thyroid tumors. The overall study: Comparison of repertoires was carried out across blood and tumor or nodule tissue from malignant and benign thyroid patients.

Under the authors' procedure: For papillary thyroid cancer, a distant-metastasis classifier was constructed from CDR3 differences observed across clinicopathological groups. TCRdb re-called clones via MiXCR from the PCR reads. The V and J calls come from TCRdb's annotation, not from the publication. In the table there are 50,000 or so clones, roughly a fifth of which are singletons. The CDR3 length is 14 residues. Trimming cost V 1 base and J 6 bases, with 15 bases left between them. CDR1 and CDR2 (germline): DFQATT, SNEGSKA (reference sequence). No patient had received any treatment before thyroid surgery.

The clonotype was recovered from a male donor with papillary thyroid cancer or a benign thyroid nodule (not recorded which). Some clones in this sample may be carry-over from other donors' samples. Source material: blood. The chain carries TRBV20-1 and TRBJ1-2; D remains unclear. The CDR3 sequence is CSARATSYSNGYTF. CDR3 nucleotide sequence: TGCAGTGCTAGAGCCACTTCATATTCGAATGGCTACACCTTC.